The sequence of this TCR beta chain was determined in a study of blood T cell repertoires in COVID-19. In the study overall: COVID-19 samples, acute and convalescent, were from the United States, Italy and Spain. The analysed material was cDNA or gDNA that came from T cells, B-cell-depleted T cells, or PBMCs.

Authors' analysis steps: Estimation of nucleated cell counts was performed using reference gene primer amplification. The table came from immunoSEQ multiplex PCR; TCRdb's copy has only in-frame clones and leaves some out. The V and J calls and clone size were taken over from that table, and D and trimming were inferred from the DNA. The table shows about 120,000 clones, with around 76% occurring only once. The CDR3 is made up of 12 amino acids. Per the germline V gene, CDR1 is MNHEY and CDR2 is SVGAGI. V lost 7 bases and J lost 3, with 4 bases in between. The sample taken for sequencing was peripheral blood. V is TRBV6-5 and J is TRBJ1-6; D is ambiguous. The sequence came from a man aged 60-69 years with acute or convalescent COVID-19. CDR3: CASTNYNSPLHF. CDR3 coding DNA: TGTGCCAGCACCAACTATAATTCACCCCTCCACTTT.